A selection of T cell receptor beta chains follows, all from one sample in a study of blood T cell repertoires in COVID-19. The table came from immunoSEQ multiplex PCR; TCRdb's copy has only in-frame clones and leaves some out. This table holds more than 100,000 clones, roughly 86% found once. Sequencing was carried out using peripheral blood. The receptor source for this set is a woman aged 60-75 years with acute or convalescent COVID-19. Both conserved end residues are part of each CDR3. D genes are given only for firm matches. Where a row states a size, it is once, few, many or the class of an expanded clone; other rows omit it.

clone_size j_call d_call v_call cdr3_nt cdr3_aa
- TRBJ1-2 TRBD1 TRBV10-3 TGTGCCATCAGACGTCCCGGGACAGGTTCGGCTGTCTATGGCTACACCTTC CAIRRPGTGSAVYGYTF
- TRBJ1-4 TRBD1 TRBV11-3 TGTGCCAGCAGCTTGGCGGGACAGGGAAATGAAAAACTGTTTTTT CASSLAGQGNEKLFF
- TRBJ2-3 - TRBV6-4 TGTGCCAGAGATGGAGGGATTGTGCCAGATACGCAGTATTTT CARDGGIVPDTQYF
- TRBJ1-3 - TRBV28 TGTGCCAGCAGAACAGGGCACTCTGGAAACACCATATATTTT CASRTGHSGNTIYF
- TRBJ1-2 - TRBV5-1 TGCGCCAGCAGGCAGATCGGGATGGATGGCTACACCTTC CASRQIGMDGYTF
- TRBJ1-4 TRBD1 TRBV28 TGTGCCAGCAGCCCCGGACAGGGTTGGGAAAAACTGTTTTTT CASSPGQGWEKLFF
- TRBJ2-7 - TRBV27 TGTGCCAGCAGTTTTCATGAGGACTCCAGGAAAAGTACGATGCAGTACTTC CASSFHEDSRKSTMQYF
- TRBJ2-5 - TRBV7-3 TGTGCCAGCAGCTTAACGACGGCGACGGGGGAGACCCAGTACTTC CASSLTTATGETQYF
- TRBJ1-5 - TRBV3-1/TRBV3-2 TGTGCCAGCAGCCAAGAAGGGAGCAGACAGCCCCAGCATTTT CASSQEGSRQPQHF
- TRBJ2-1 - TRBV10-1 TGCGCCAGCAGTGACATGAGAAGCTCCTACAATGAGCAGTTCTTC CASSDMRSSYNEQFF
- TRBJ2-2 TRBD2 TRBV5-1 TGCGCCAGCAGCTTGGATGCTCTAGCGGGAGTACCGGGGGAGCTGTTTTTT CASSLDALAGVPGELFF
- TRBJ2-5 - TRBV27 TGTGCCAGCAGTCGAGGTTCGCTGGAGACCCAGTACTTC CASSRGSLETQYF
- TRBJ1-2 - TRBV2 TGTGCCAGCAGTGAGGGAGGGGGAATCTACGGCTACACCTTC CASSEGGGIYGYTF
- TRBJ2-7 TRBD1 TRBV2 TGTGCCAGCAGCGTTACAGGGGGCGAATTTTCCGAGCAGTACTTC CASSVTGGEFSEQYF
once TRBJ2-1 - TRBV19 TGTGCCAGTAGTATTGTCGGGATCTCCTACAATGAGCAGTTCTTC CASSIVGISYNEQFF
few TRBJ2-3 TRBD1 TRBV18 TGTGCCAGCTCACCAGACAGACAGGGTGATGGCACAGATACGCAGTATTTT CASSPDRQGDGTDTQYF
- TRBJ1-5 - TRBV28 TGTGCCAGCAGTCCTCGCGGGGGCGTAAATCAGCCCCAGCATTTT CASSPRGGVNQPQHF
- TRBJ1-2 TRBD1 TRBV11-3 TGTGCCAGCACCCCACAGGGGGCCGACTATGGCTACACCTTC CASTPQGADYGYTF
- TRBJ1-5 TRBD1 TRBV6-5 TGTGCCAGCAGGGATCAGGGGGCTCGCAATCAGCCCCAGCATTTT CASRDQGARNQPQHF